Listed here is a single TCR beta chain. This record comes from a study of shared clonotypes between healthy human individuals. Assay runs were performed at deep level. Method: immunoSEQ multiplex PCR; TCRdb's copy keeps in-frame clones and lacks some. The data show 2 million to 2.5 million clones, approximately 94% seen once. Trimming cost V 4 bases and J 1 base; bases outside gene matches: 7. Germline loops: CDR1 KGHSH, CDR2 LQKENI. The CDR3 length is 15 residues. The V and J genes are TRBV18 and TRBJ2-7, with TRBD1 matching 7 bases. The clonotype originates from a man aged 18 to 35 in good health. Sample: naive CD4+ T cells sorted from blood. The subset is: CD45RA+ positively selected. CDR3 residues: CASSQRQGWSYEQYF. CDR3 in DNA: TGTGCCAGCTCACAAAGACAGGGCTGGTCCTACGAGCAGTACTTC.